This T cell receptor (beta chain) is drawn from a study of blood T cell repertoires in COVID-19. Study information: Samples taken during acute and convalescent COVID-19 were collected in the United States, Italy and Spain. T cells, B-cell-depleted T cells, or PBMCs provided the cDNA or gDNA that served as material.

Per the original data handling: Amplified reference gene primers provided the basis for estimating nucleated cell counts. Clones were read by immunoSEQ multiplex PCR, and TCRdb kept only the in-frame ones, dropping some. The V and J calls and clone size are taken from that table; D and trimming were inferred from the DNA. This sample has about 110,000 clones, with around 80% found just once. The length of the CDR3 is 14 residues. The germline V gene encodes CDR1 LGHDT and CDR2 YNNKEL (reference sequence). Trimming stripped 11 bases from V and 0 bases from J, with 14 bases between. The chain carries TRBV3-1 (or the pseudogene TRBV3-2) and TRBJ1-3; TRBD1 is a possible D gene (6 bases). Sequences were obtained from peripheral blood. This receptor was taken from a woman at least 80 years old with active or convalescent COVID-19. The CDR3 here is CAVGGPVSGNTIYF. The CDR3 DNA sequence: TGTGCCGTGGGGGGGCCAGTCTCTGGAAACACCATATATTTT.